Described below is a single TCR beta chain sequence and its context. V was pared by 3 bases and J by 3 bases, with 9 bases of the junction left unmatched. Germline V lookup: CDR1 DFQATT, CDR2 SNEGSKA (reference sequence). The CDR3 is 16 amino acids. The data are from a study of CD8 T cells in Susac syndrome. cDNA came from 0.5 to 1 ug RNA primed by random hexamers. MiXCR, applied by TCRdb to the immunoSEQ multiplex PCR reads, yields one record per CDR3 protein. The table records 160,000 or so distinct CDR3 sequences, roughly 94% of them present only once. The specimen sequenced was CD4+ T cells from PBMCs. The source of this sequence is a human donor with multiple sclerosis. This rearrangement joins TRBV20-1 to TRBJ2-5; 11 bases are shared with TRBD2. The CDR3 DNA reads TGCAGTGCTAGGGGGACTAGCGGAGGGTCCAAAGAGACCCAGTACTTC. This gives the protein CSARGTSGGSKETQYF.